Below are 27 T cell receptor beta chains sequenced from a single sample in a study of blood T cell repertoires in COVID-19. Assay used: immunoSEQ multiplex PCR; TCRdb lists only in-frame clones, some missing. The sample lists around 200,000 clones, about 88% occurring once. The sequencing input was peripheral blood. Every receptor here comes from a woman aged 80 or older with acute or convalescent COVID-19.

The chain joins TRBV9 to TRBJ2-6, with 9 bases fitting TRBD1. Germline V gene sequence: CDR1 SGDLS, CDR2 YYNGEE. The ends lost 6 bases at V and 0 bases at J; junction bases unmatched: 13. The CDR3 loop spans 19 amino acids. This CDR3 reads CASNGRGQGTFSGANVLTF. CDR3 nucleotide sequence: TGTGCCAGCAACGGACGGGGACAGGGAACGTTCTCTGGGGCCAACGTCCTGACTTTC.

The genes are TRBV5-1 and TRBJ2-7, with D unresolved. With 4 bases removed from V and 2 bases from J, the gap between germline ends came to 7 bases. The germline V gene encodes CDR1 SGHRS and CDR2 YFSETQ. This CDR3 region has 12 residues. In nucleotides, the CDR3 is TGCGCCAGCAGCCATCTAGCCTACGAGCAGTACTTC. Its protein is CASSHLAYEQYF.

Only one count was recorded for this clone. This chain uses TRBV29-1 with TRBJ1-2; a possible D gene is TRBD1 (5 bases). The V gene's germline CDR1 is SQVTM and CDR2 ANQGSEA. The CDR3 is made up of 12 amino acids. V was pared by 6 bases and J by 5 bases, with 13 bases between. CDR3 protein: CSVLQDNYGYTF. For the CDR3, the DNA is TGCAGCGTCTTACAGGACAATTATGGCTACACCTTC.

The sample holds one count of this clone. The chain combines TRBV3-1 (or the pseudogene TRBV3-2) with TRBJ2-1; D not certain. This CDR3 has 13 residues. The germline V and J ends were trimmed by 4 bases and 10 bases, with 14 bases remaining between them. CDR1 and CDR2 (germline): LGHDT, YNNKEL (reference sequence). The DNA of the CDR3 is TGTGCCAGCAGCCTTACCGAGATAGCCGAGCAGTTCTTC. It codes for CASSLTEIAEQFF.

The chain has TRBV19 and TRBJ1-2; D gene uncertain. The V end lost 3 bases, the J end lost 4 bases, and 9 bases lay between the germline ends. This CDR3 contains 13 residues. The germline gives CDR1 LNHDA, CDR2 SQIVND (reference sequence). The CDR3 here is CASSISVIYGYTF. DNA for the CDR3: TGTGCCAGTAGTATCTCAGTTATCTATGGCTACACCTTC.

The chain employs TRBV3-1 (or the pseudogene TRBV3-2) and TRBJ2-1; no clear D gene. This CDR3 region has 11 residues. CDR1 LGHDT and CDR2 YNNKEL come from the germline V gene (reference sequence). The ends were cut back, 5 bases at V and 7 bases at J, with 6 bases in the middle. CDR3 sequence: CASSVTNEQFF. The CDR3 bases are TGTGCCAGCAGCGTAACAAATGAGCAGTTCTTC.

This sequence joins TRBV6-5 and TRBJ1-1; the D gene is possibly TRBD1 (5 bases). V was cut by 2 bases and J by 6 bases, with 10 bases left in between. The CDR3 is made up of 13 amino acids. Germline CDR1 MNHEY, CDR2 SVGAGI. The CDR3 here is CASSYQGNPEAFF. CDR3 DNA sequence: TGTGCCAGCAGTTACCAGGGTAATCCTGAAGCTTTCTTT.

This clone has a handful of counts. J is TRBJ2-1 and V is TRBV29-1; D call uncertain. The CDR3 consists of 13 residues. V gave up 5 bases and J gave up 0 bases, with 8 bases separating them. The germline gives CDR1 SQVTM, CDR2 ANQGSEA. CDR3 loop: CSVTPRSYNEQFF. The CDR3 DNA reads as TGCAGCGTTACCCCGCGCTCCTACAATGAGCAGTTCTTC.

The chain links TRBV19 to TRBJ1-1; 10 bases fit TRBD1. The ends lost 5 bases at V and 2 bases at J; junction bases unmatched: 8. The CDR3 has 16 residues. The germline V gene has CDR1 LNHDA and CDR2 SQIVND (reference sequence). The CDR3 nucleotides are TGTGCCAGTAGTGCCGACAGGGGGCGGGTAAACACTGAAGCTTTCTTT. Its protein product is CASSADRGRVNTEAFF.

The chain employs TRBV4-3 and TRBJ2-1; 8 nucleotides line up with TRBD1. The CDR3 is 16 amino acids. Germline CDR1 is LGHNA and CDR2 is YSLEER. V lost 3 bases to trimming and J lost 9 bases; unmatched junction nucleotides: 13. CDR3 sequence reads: CASSQDDRGLGVEQFF. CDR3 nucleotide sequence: TGCGCCAGCAGCCAGGATGACAGGGGCCTGGGGGTTGAGCAGTTCTTC.

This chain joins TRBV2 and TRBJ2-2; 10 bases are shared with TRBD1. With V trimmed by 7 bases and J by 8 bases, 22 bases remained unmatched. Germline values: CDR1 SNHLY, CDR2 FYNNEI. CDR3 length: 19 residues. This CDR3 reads CASTNPGQGFRSLTGELFF. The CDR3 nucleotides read TGTGCCAGCACTAACCCGGGACAGGGGTTCCGTAGTTTGACAGGGGAGCTGTTTTTT. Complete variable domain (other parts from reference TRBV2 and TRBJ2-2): EPEVTQTPSHQVTQMGQEVILRCVPISNHLYFYWYRQILGQKVEFLVSFYNNEISEKSEIFDDQFSVERPDGSNFTLKIRSTKLEDSAMYFCASTNPGQGFRSLTGELFFGEGSRLTVL.

CDR3 protein: CASSLFSHEAFF. The CDR3 DNA reads as TGTGCCAGCAGCTTGTTTAGTCATGAAGCTTTCTTT. This chain links TRBV7-2 with TRBJ1-1, with D unclear. Germline loops: CDR1 SGHTA, CDR2 FQGNSA. Trimming left V 3 bases short and J 7 bases short, with 9 bases between. The CDR3 loop spans 12 amino acids.

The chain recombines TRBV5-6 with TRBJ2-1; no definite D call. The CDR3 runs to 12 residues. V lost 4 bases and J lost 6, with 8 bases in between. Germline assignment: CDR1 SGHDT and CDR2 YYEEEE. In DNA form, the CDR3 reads TGTGCCAGCAGCCCCTATAGCAATGAGCAGTTCTTC. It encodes CASSPYSNEQFF.

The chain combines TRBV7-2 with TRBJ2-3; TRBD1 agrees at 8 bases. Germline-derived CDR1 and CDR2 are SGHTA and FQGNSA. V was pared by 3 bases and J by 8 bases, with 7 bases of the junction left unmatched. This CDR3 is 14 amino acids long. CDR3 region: CASSFPTTGGTQYF. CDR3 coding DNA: TGTGCCAGCAGCTTTCCAACTACAGGGGGTACGCAGTATTTT.

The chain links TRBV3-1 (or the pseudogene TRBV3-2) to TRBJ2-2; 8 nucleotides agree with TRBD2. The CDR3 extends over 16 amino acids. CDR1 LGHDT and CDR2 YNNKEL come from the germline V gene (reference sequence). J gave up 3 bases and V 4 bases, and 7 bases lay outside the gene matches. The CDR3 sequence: CASSRGLAGYTGELFF. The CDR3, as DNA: TGTGCCAGCAGCCGAGGCTTAGCGGGGTACACCGGGGAGCTGTTTTTT.

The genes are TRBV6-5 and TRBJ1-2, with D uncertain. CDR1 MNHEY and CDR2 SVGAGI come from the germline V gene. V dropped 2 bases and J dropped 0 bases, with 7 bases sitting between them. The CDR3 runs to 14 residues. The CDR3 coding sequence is TGTGCCAGCAGTTACGGGCCAGCTAACTATGGCTACACCTTC. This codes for CASSYGPANYGYTF.

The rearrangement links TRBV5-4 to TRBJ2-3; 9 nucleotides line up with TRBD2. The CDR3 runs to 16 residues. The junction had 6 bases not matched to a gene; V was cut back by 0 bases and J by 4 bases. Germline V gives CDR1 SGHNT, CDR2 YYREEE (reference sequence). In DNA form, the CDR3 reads TGTGCCAGCAGCTTGGGGACTAGCGTTGTCGCAGATACGCAGTATTTT. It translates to CASSLGTSVVADTQYF.

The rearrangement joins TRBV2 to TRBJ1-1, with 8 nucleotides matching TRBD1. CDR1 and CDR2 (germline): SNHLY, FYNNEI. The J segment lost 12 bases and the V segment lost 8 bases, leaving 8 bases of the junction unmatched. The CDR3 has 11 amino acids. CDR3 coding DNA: TGTGCCAGCCTTTTGGACAGGGAGACTTTCTTT. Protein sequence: CASLLDRETFF.

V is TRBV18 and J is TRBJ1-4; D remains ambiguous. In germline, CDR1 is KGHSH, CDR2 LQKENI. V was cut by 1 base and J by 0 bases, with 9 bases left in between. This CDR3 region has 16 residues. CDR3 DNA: TGTGCCAGCTCACCACGGGCAGGCGCAACTAATGAAAAACTGTTTTTT. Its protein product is CASSPRAGATNEKLFF. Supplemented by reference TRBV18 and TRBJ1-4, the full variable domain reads NAGVMQNPRHLVRRRGQEARLRCSPMKGHSHVYWYRQLPEEGLKFMVYLQKENIIDESGMPKERFSAEFPKEGPSILRIQQVVRGDSAAYFCASSPRAGATNEKLFFGSGTQLSVL.

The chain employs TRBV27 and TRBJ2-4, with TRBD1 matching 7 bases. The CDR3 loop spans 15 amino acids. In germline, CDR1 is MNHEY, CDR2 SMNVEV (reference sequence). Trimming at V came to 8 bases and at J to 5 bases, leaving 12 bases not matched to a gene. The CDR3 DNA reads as TGTGCCAGCTCTAAGAAGGGGACAGTCGAAAACATTCAGTACTTC. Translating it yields CASSKKGTVENIQYF.

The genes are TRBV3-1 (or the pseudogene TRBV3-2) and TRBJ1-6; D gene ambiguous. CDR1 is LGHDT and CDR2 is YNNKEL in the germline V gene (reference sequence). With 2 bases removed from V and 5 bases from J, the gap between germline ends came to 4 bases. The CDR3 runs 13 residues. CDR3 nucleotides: TGTGCCAGCAGCCAACTTAATAATTCACCCCTCCACTTT. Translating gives CASSQLNNSPLHF.

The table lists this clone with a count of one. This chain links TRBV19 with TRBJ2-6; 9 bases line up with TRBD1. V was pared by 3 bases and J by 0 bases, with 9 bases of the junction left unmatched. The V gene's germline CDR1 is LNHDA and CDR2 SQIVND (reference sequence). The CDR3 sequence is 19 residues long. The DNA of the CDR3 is TGTGCCAGTAGTATTTTCCGGGACAGGGCTTTCTCTGGGGCCAACGTCCTGACTTTC. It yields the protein CASSIFRDRAFSGANVLTF.

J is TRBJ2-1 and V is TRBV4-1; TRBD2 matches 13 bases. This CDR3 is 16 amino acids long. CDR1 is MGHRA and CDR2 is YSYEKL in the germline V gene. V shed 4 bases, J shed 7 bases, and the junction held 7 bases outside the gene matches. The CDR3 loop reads CASSLRLAGGGNEQFF. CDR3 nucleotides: TGCGCCAGCAGCCTCAGACTAGCGGGAGGAGGTAATGAGCAGTTCTTC.

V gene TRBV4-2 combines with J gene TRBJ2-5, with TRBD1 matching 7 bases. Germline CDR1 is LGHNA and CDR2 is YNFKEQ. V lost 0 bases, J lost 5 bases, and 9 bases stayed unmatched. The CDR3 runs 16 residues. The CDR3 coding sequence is TGTGCCAGCAGCCAAGAAGGACAACAGGGGATCGAGACCCAGTACTTC. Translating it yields CASSQEGQQGIETQYF.

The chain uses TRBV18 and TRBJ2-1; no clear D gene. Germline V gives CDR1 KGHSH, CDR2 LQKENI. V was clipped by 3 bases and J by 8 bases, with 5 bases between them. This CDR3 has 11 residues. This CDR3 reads CASSPRHEQFF. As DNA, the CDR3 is TGTGCCAGCTCACCGCGCCATGAGCAGTTCTTC.

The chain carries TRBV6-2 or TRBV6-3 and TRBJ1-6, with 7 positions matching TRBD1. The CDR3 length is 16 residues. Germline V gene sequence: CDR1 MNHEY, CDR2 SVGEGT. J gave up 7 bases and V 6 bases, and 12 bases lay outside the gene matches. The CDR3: CASSPSRTGRNSPLHF. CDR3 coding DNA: TGTGCCAGCAGCCCTTCTCGGACAGGCCGCAATTCACCCCTCCACTTT.

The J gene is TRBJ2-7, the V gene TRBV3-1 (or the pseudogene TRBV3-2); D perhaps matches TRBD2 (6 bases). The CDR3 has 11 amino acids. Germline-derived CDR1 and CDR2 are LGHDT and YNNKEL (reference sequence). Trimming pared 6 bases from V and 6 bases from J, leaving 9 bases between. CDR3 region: CASRSGGEQYF. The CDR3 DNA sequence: TGTGCCAGCAGATCCGGGGGCGAGCAGTACTTC.